This T cell receptor beta chain was identified during a study of regulatory T cells in long-lasting Graves disease. Study as a whole: Persistent Graves' disease denoted over 5 years of antithyroid drugs plus positive TSH receptor antibodies.

Noted time point: persistent/refractory GD, antithyroid drugs over 5 years with positive TRAb. RNA isolated from PBMCs was used to make the TCR library. Trimming took 4 bases from V and 6 from J; bases not matched to a gene: 14. The CDR3 is 17 amino acids. CDR1 SGHAT and CDR2 FQDESV come from the germline V gene (reference sequence). Study-wide results and caveats: Newly diagnosed patients had higher TCR diversity than persistent Graves' patients did. The study examined only peripheral blood, not thyroid tissue.

This clonotype was recorded at least ten times. Its matching antigen is unknown. CDR3-region Arm-PCR and iRepertoire HTBI primers produced the TCR beta libraries. TCRdb analysed the multiplex PCR reads with MiXCR anew, one entry per CDR3 protein. The table records under 500,000 distinct CDR3 sequences, 20% of them present only once. The material was peripheral blood mononuclear cells (PBMCs), obtained when the disease was refractory, from a patient treated with antithyroid drugs. The gene calls are TRBV11-1 and TRBJ2-2; 7 bases fit TRBD2. The TCR comes from a female donor with Graves disease. CDR3 sequence: CASSWGRDYGSPGELFF. The CDR3 DNA is TGTGCCAGCAGCTGGGGCCGGGACTACGGCAGTCCCGGGGAGCTGTTTTTT.